The present entry profiles one T cell receptor beta chain with its context. Its cognate antigen is unknown. The data belong to a study of T cell responses to AZD1222 COVID-19 vaccine. Study conclusions and caveats: Baseline antibody screening turned up just six seropositive AZD1222 recipients. CD4 TCRs covered the whole spike, strongest at regions 160-218 and 743-854. Spike-specific TCR breadth and depth went up after people got two AZD1222 doses. The study sampled repertoires only after the peak T cell response.

V lost 0 bases, J lost 0 bases, and 8 bases lay in between. Germline V lookup: CDR1 SGHRS, CDR2 YFSETQ. This CDR3 spans 15 amino acids. TCRdb's table, derived via immunoSEQ multiplex PCR, lists solely in-frame clones and lacks some. Of around 99,000 clones in the sample, roughly 87% were seen once. The clonotype was recovered from an adult in good health. The input for sequencing was peripheral blood, taken on day 0 of MenACWY control vaccination. This chain links TRBV5-1 with TRBJ2-3; D uncertain. This CDR3 is CASSLDRASTDTQYF. The CDR3, as DNA: TGCGCCAGCAGCTTGGACCGAGCTAGCACAGATACGCAGTATTTT.